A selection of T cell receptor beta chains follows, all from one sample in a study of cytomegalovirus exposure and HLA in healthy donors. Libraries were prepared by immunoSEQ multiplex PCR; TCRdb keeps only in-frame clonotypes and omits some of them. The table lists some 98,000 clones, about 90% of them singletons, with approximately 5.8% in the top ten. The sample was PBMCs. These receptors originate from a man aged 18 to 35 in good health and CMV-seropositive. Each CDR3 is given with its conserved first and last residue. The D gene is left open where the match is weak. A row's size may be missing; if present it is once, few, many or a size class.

CDR3 DNA: TGCGCCAGCAGCGAGGGACAGTCTGTACCTTCACCCCTCCACTTT
CDR3 protein: CASSEGQSVPSPLHF
V gene: TRBV5-1
J gene: TRBJ1-6
clone size: .
D gene: TRBD1

CDR3 DNA: TGTGCCAGCAGCGGCACATTACTAGCGGGAAGAGAGACCCAGTACTTC
CDR3 protein: CASSGTLLAGRETQYF
V gene: TRBV5-6
J gene: TRBJ2-5
clone size: many
D gene: TRBD2

CDR3 DNA: TGCGCCAGCAGCCAAGATGCCAGGGAGGAATACTATGGCTACACCTTC
CDR3 protein: CASSQDAREEYYGYTF
V gene: TRBV4-3
J gene: TRBJ1-2
clone size: .
D gene: .

CDR3 DNA: TGTGCCAGCAGCCCCTCCCAGACTAGCGGGGGATACAATGAGCAGTTCTTC
CDR3 protein: CASSPSQTSGGYNEQFF
V gene: TRBV7-2
J gene: TRBJ2-1
clone size: .
D gene: TRBD2

CDR3 DNA: TGTGCCAGCAGTCTTCCTCGGCCCCCTCGGACTGCCCGGAACACTGAAGCTTTCTTT
CDR3 protein: CASSLPRPPRTARNTEAFF
V gene: TRBV28
J gene: TRBJ1-1
clone size: .
D gene: .

CDR3 DNA: TGTGCCAGCAGCCCAGGGGGGCTTGGAAACACCATATATTTT
CDR3 protein: CASSPGGLGNTIYF
V gene: TRBV7-3
J gene: TRBJ1-3
clone size: .
D gene: TRBD1

CDR3 DNA: TGTGCCAGCAGCCCCGGACAGGGAAACACTGAAGCTTTCTTT
CDR3 protein: CASSPGQGNTEAFF
V gene: TRBV5-4
J gene: TRBJ1-1
clone size: .
D gene: TRBD1

CDR3 DNA: TGCGCCAGCAGAGCGGGGGGGCAAGAGACCCAGTACTTC
CDR3 protein: CASRAGGQETQYF
V gene: TRBV5-1
J gene: TRBJ2-5
clone size: .
D gene: TRBD2

CDR3 DNA: TGTGCCAGCAGCTGGTCCGGACTAGCGGAGACCCAGTACTTC
CDR3 protein: CASSWSGLAETQYF
V gene: TRBV7-9
J gene: TRBJ2-5
clone size: .
D gene: TRBD2

CDR3 DNA: TGTGCCAGCAGTCTTACGACAGAGATAGCGGAAAAACATAGCACAGATACGCAGTATTTT
CDR3 protein: CASSLTTEIAEKHSTDTQYF
V gene: TRBV2
J gene: TRBJ2-3
clone size: .
D gene: .

CDR3 DNA: TGTGCCAGTAGAAGGACAGACATGAACACTGAAGCTTTCTTT
CDR3 protein: CASRRTDMNTEAFF
V gene: TRBV19
J gene: TRBJ1-1
clone size: few
D gene: .

CDR3 DNA: TGTGCCAGCAGTGAATTCGGGACAGGGGGCTACGAGCAGTACTTC
CDR3 protein: CASSEFGTGGYEQYF
V gene: TRBV25-1
J gene: TRBJ2-7
clone size: .
D gene: TRBD1

CDR3 DNA: TGCAGCGTTGGGACAGGGAACCCCCTCACCGGGGAGCTGTTTTTT
CDR3 protein: CSVGTGNPLTGELFF
V gene: TRBV29-1
J gene: TRBJ2-2
clone size: .
D gene: TRBD1

CDR3 DNA: TGTGCCAGCAGTTACGGGACAGGGGGCGGGGAGCAGTACTTC
CDR3 protein: CASSYGTGGGEQYF
V gene: TRBV6-5
J gene: TRBJ2-7
clone size: .
D gene: TRBD1

CDR3 DNA: TGTGCCAGCAGTGTTTTAGCGATACAGGGGGCGACTGGAAACACCATATATTTT
CDR3 protein: CASSVLAIQGATGNTIYF
V gene: TRBV6-1
J gene: TRBJ1-3
clone size: .
D gene: TRBD1

CDR3 DNA: TGTGCCAGCAGGGGTGACAGCCACTACGAGCAGTACTTC
CDR3 protein: CASRGDSHYEQYF
V gene: TRBV7-3
J gene: TRBJ2-7
clone size: once
D gene: .

CDR3 DNA: TGTGCCAGCAGCGGTAGCGGGAGGGCCAACACCGGGGAGCTGTTTTTT
CDR3 protein: CASSGSGRANTGELFF
V gene: TRBV9
J gene: TRBJ2-2
clone size: .
D gene: TRBD2

CDR3 DNA: TGTGCCAGCAGCTTAGGTTACGGTAACACTGAAGCTTTCTTT
CDR3 protein: CASSLGYGNTEAFF
V gene: TRBV11-3
J gene: TRBJ1-1
clone size: once
D gene: .

CDR3 DNA: TGCGCCAGCAGCCAAGAACCATACAGGGGATCCTACGAGCAGTACTTC
CDR3 protein: CASSQEPYRGSYEQYF
V gene: TRBV4-1
J gene: TRBJ2-7
clone size: .
D gene: TRBD1

CDR3 DNA: TGCGCCAGCAGCTTGGCTAGTACGATGAGAGGCACTGAAGCTTTCTTT
CDR3 protein: CASSLASTMRGTEAFF
V gene: TRBV5-1
J gene: TRBJ1-1
clone size: .
D gene: .

CDR3 DNA: TGTGCCAGCAGCCCGGGGTTAAACACCGGGGAGCTGTTTTTT
CDR3 protein: CASSPGLNTGELFF
V gene: TRBV7-7
J gene: TRBJ2-2
clone size: once
D gene: .

CDR3 DNA: TGTGCCAGCAGCTTTCAGAATCAGCCCCAGCATTTT
CDR3 protein: CASSFQNQPQHF
V gene: TRBV7-9
J gene: TRBJ1-5
clone size: few
D gene: .

CDR3 DNA: TGTGCCAGCAGCTTAGATCTTGAGGATTCCCATGAGCAGTTCTTC
CDR3 protein: CASSLDLEDSHEQFF
V gene: TRBV11-3
J gene: TRBJ2-1
clone size: once
D gene: .

CDR3 DNA: TGTGCCATCAGTGATTCAACAGGGGCTGAAGCTTTCTTT
CDR3 protein: CAISDSTGAEAFF
V gene: TRBV10-3
J gene: TRBJ1-1
clone size: .
D gene: TRBD1

CDR3 DNA: TGTGCCAGCAGCTCCCACCTTGCGGGAGAGCAGTACTTC
CDR3 protein: CASSSHLAGEQYF
V gene: TRBV11-2
J gene: TRBJ2-7
clone size: .
D gene: .

CDR3 DNA: TGTGCCAGCAGCTCCGAATATGTTTCAGGGTCGGGCTACACCTTC
CDR3 protein: CASSSEYVSGSGYTF
V gene: TRBV7-2
J gene: TRBJ1-2
clone size: once
D gene: .

CDR3 DNA: TGTGCCAGCAGCCAGACTCCGGGACTGGGGGAGACCCAGTACTTC
CDR3 protein: CASSQTPGLGETQYF
V gene: TRBV14
J gene: TRBJ2-5
clone size: .
D gene: .

CDR3 DNA: TGTGCCAGCAGTTGGAGCGGGCCTAGCACAGATACGCAGTATTTT
CDR3 protein: CASSWSGPSTDTQYF
V gene: TRBV2
J gene: TRBJ2-3
clone size: .
D gene: .

CDR3 DNA: TGTGCCAGCAGTCCCGGACACAAGACCCAGTACTTC
CDR3 protein: CASSPGHKTQYF
V gene: TRBV28
J gene: TRBJ2-5
clone size: .
D gene: .

CDR3 DNA: TGTGCCAGCAGACCCCGTGGGGCAGGATCCTACGAGCAGTACTTC
CDR3 protein: CASRPRGAGSYEQYF
V gene: TRBV28
J gene: TRBJ2-7
clone size: .
D gene: .

CDR3 DNA: TGCGCAAGCGCGGGGGCCGACAATACCTACAATGAGCAGTTCTTC
CDR3 protein: CASAGADNTYNEQFF
V gene: TRBV4-3
J gene: TRBJ2-1
clone size: once
D gene: .

CDR3 DNA: TGCAGCGTTGAGGGGACAGGGGGTACTCGGGTACATGAGCAGTTCTTC
CDR3 protein: CSVEGTGGTRVHEQFF
V gene: TRBV29-1
J gene: TRBJ2-1
clone size: .
D gene: TRBD1

CDR3 DNA: TGTGCCAGCACCCCAGGGGTCTACTCTGGAAACACCATATATTTT
CDR3 protein: CASTPGVYSGNTIYF
V gene: TRBV28
J gene: TRBJ1-3
clone size: .
D gene: .